The text below deals with one T cell receptor (beta chain). The second PCR ran about 6 to 12 cycles with a sample-barcoded 5' primer and J-beta primers. TCRdb reanalysed the 5' RACE reads using MiXCR and keeps one entry per CDR3 protein. This table has some 1.8 million distinct CDR3 sequences, more than 35% appearing once. This sample was included in a study of blood T cells in healthy people across ages. Deletions cut 11 bases from V and 3 bases from J, with 22 bases between. Looked up from germline, CDR1 is MNHNY and CDR2 is SVGAGI (reference sequence). The CDR3 contains 15 residues. This chain joins TRBV6-6 and TRBJ1-1; D is ambiguous. Sequenced material: blood. This TCR was sampled from a human donor in good health. The CDR3 region has the DNA TGTGCCGGCCAAAAAAACCAGGTCGGGGACACTGAAGCTTTCTTT. Protein product: CAGQKNQVGDTEAFF.